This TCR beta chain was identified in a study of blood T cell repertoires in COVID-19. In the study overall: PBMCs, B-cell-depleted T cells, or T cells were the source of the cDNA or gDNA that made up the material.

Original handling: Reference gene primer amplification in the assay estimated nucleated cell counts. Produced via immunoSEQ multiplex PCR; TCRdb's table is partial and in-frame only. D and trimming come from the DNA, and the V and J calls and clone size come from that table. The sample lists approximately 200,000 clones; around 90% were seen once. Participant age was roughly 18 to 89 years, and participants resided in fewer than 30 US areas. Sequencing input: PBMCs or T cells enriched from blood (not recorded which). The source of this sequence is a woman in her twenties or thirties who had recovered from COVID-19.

In nucleotides, the CDR3 is TGTGCCAGCAGCTCGGGACTAGCGGGAGGCCACGAGCAGTACTTC. It yields the protein CASSSGLAGGHEQYF. The V and J genes are TRBV7-2 and TRBJ2-7, with 15 bases matching TRBD2. The V and J ends lost 4 bases and 5 bases, in that order; junction bases with no gene match: 3. The V gene's germline CDR1 is SGHTA and CDR2 FQGNSA. This CDR3 region has 15 residues. Full variable domain (remainder filled in from reference TRBV7-2 and TRBJ2-7): GAGVSQSPSNKVTEKGKDVELRCDPISGHTALYWYRQSLGQGLEFLIYFQGNSAPDKSGLPSDRFSAERTGGSVSTLTIQRTQQEDSAVYLCASSSGLAGGHEQYFGPGTRLTVT.